The present T cell receptor beta chain was sequenced within a study of T cells in Graves' hyperthyroidism and ophthalmopathy. Study-wide results and caveats: The model foresaw ophthalmopathy a median 6.5 months prior to onset.

Template material for amplifying TCR beta CDR3 regions consisted of RNA transcripts. The TCR CDR3 first-round RT-PCR relied on the HTBI primer set. TCRdb re-derived calls from the multiplex PCR reads in MiXCR, one entry per CDR3 protein. The sample has hundreds of thousands of distinct CDR3 sequences; roughly 14% are singletons. At least ten counts were recorded for this clonotype. No antigen is known for it. CDR1 and CDR2 (germline): MDHEN, SYDVKM. Trimming removed 3 bases at V and 0 bases at J, with 21 bases between. The CDR3 is 19 amino acids. The chain uses TRBV28 and TRBJ1-5; D is unclear. This clonotype originated in a woman younger than 30 with Graves' hyperthyroidism. The sample taken for sequencing was blood. Written as DNA, the CDR3 is TGTGCCAGCAGTTTTCATCCGATCTCCTCTGGCCTTAGCAATCAGCCCCAGCATTTT. The encoded protein is CASSFHPISSGLSNQPQHF. Complete variable domain (other parts from reference TRBV28 and TRBJ1-5): DVKVTQSSRYLVKRTGEKVFLECVQDMDHENMFWYRQDPGLGLRLIYFSYDVKMKEKGDIPEGYSVSREKKERFSLILESASTNQTSMYLCASSFHPISSGLSNQPQHFGDGTRLSIL.